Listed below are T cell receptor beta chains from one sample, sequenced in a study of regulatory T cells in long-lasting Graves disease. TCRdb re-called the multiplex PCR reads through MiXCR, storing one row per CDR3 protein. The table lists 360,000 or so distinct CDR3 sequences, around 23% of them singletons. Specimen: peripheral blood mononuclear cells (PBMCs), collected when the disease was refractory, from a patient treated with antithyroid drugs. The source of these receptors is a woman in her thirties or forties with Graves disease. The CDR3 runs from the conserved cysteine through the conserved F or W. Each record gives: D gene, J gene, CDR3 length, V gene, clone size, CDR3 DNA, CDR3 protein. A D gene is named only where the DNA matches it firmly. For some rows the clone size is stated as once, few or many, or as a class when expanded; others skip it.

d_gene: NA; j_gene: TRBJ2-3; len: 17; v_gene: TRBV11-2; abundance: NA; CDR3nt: TGTGCCAGCAGCCGCCCTGTAAGGCCGGCTAGCACAGATACGCAGTATTTT; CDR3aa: CASSRPVRPASTDTQYF
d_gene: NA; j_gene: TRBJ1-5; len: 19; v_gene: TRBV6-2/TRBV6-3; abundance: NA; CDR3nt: TGTGCCAGCAGCGCCACCGGGGGCGGGGTGTATATTAGCAATCAGCCCCAGCATTTT; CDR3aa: CASSATGGGVYISNQPQHF
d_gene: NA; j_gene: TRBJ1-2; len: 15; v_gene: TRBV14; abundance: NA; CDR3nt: TGTGCCAGCAGCCTCATGCACTCGGGAAACTATGGCCACACCTTC; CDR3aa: CASSLMHSGNYGHTF
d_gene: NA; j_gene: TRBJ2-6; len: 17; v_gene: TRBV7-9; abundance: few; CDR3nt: TGTGCCAGCAGCTTTGGATTTAGTGTCTCTGGGGCCAACGTCCTGACTTTC; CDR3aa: CASSFGFSVSGANVLTF
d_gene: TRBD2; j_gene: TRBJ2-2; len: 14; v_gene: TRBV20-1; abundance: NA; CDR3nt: TGCAGTGCCAACTATGGGGGGGACACCGGGGAGCTGTTTTTT; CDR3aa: CSANYGGDTGELFF
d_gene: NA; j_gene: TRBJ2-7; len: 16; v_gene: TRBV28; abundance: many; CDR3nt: TGTGCCAGCAGTTTTGACCCGGAGGGCCTAACCTACGAGCAGTACTTC; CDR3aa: CASSFDPEGLTYEQYF
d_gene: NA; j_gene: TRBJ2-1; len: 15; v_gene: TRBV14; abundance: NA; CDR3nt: TGTGCCAGCAGCCAATGGAGAGTTATGTCGAATGAGCAGTTCTTC; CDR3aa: CASSQWRVMSNEQFF
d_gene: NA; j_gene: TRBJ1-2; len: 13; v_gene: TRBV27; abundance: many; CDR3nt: TGTGCCAGCAGTTTAAATGAAAACTATGGCTACACCTTC; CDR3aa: CASSLNENYGYTF
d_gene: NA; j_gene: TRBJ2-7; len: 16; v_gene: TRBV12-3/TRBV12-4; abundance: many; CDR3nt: TGTGCCAGCAGTTTAGCGTTCAGCGCAGGGAACTACGAGCAGTACTTC; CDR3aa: CASSLAFSAGNYEQYF
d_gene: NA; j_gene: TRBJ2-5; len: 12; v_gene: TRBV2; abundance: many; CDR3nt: TGTGCCAGCATTCGTCGGGTCGGGACCCAGTACTTC; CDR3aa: CASIRRVGTQYF
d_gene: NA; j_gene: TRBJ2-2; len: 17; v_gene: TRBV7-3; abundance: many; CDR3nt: TGTGCCAGCAGCCCCCAAAGGGTCACTGCGAACACCGGGGAGCTGTTTTTT; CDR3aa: CASSPQRVTANTGELFF